The entry that follows covers one T cell receptor beta chain sequence. The antigen is unknown. The use of genomic DNA as template underpinned the TCR beta VDJ and CDR3 profiling. TCRdb itself ran the reads through MiXCR, one entry per CDR3 protein. The profile covers 130,000 or so distinct CDR3 sequences, with approximately 40% appearing a single time and 2% to 3% taken by the ten largest. These data originate in a study of CD8+CD57+ T cells in acquired aplastic anemia. Germline CDR1 and CDR2: SQVTM and ANQGSEA. With 5 bases removed from V and 0 bases from J, the gap between germline ends came to 8 bases. This CDR3 has 13 residues. CD8+CD57+ cell expansion had been shown by flow cytometry in patients chosen for sequencing. Study-level findings and limits: The study identified roughly 31 CD8+ CDR3 sequences shared by patients and controls.

This clonotype originated in a human donor with aplastic anemia. Specimen: sorted CD4+, CD8+, or CD8+CD57+ T cells (not recorded which) from PBMCs. The rearrangement joins TRBV29-1 to TRBJ1-3, with D unclear. CDR3 in DNA: TGCAGCGTTCTCGAACACTCTGGAAACACCATATATTTT. The encoded protein is CSVLEHSGNTIYF.